Below, 28 T cell receptor beta chains from the same sample are listed, as sequenced in a study of cytomegalovirus exposure and HLA in healthy donors. The PCR used 60 Vbeta and 13 Jbeta primers. The method was immunoSEQ multiplex PCR; TCRdb's version includes in-frame clones alone and lacks a portion of them. The sample records around 150,000 clones, approximately 80% being singletons. Sequencing was carried out using PBMCs. All receptors derive from a man aged 25-40 years in good health and CMV-seronegative.

The V gene is TRBV6-5, the J gene TRBJ2-2, with D tentatively TRBD1 (7 bases). V dropped 6 bases and J dropped 2 bases, with 10 bases sitting between them. This CDR3 has 14 amino acids. Germline CDR1 is MNHEY and CDR2 is SVGAGI. CDR3 residues: CASREGANTGELFF. The DNA of the CDR3 is TGTGCCAGCAGGGAGGGGGCTAACACCGGGGAGCTGTTTTTT.

This chain connects TRBV7-9 to TRBJ1-1, with D unclear. Germline-derived CDR1 and CDR2 are SEHNR and FQNEAQ (reference sequence). Deletions cut 4 bases from V and 1 base from J, with 10 bases between. The CDR3 has 14 residues. Here the CDR3 DNA reads TGTGCCAGCAGCTGGCTAGAGGGGAACACTGAAGCTTTCTTT. This gives the protein CASSWLEGNTEAFF.

This rearrangement joins TRBV9 to TRBJ1-4; D may be TRBD1 (5 bases). The CDR3 has 14 residues. CDR1 SGDLS and CDR2 YYNGEE come from the germline V gene. Trimming pared 5 bases from V and 4 bases from J, leaving 12 bases between. The DNA of the CDR3 is TGTGCCAGCAGTCCGACAGCGGGTAATGAAAAACTGTTTTTT. Its protein is CASSPTAGNEKLFF.

The genes are TRBV28 and TRBJ2-4; 8 nucleotides agree with TRBD1. The CDR3 has 15 amino acids. V was pared by 5 bases and J by 0 bases, with 3 bases of the junction left unmatched. Germline values: CDR1 MDHEN, CDR2 SYDVKM. The CDR3 sequence is CASSPGGAAKNIQYF. For the CDR3, the DNA is TGTGCCAGCAGTCCAGGGGGCGCAGCCAAAAACATTCAGTACTTC.

The chain has TRBV4-3 and TRBJ2-1; 11 bases align to TRBD2. Germline CDR1 reads LGHNA; CDR2 reads YSLEER. Trimming at V came to 3 bases and at J to 3 bases, leaving 4 bases not matched to a gene. The CDR3 extends over 16 amino acids. The CDR3 coding sequence is TGCGCCAGCAGCCAGGAGCTAGCGGGAGGCTACAATGAGCAGTTCTTC. This sequence encodes CASSQELAGGYNEQFF.

The CDR3 nucleotides read TGTGCCAGCAGTGGGGGGGCAGGAGAGGGACTAAATGAAAAACTGTTTTTT. Translation gives CASSGGAGEGLNEKLFF. The chain carries TRBV25-1 and TRBJ1-4; D possibly corresponds to TRBD1 (6 bases). Germline V gene data show CDR1 as MGHDK and CDR2 as SYGVNS. Trimming pared 4 bases from V and 5 bases from J, leaving 20 bases between. There are 17 residues in the CDR3.

The rearrangement links TRBV28 to TRBJ2-4; 10 nucleotides match TRBD2. This CDR3 is 18 amino acids long. V lost 3 bases to trimming and J lost 0 bases; unmatched junction nucleotides: 8. Germline-derived CDR1 and CDR2 are MDHEN and SYDVKM. CDR3: CASSLVTSGPIAKNIQYF. In DNA form, the CDR3 reads TGTGCCAGCAGTTTGGTGACTAGCGGGCCCATAGCCAAAAACATTCAGTACTTC.

This chain uses TRBV9 with TRBJ1-3; the match to TRBD1 covers 7 bases. Germline values: CDR1 SGDLS, CDR2 YYNGEE. The CDR3 has 13 amino acids. Trimming cost V 4 bases and J 4 bases; bases outside gene matches: 2. For the CDR3, the DNA is TGTGCCAGCAGCCGGGACAGAGGAAACACCATATATTTT. This sequence encodes CASSRDRGNTIYF.

The chain couples TRBV29-1 to TRBJ2-3; 8 nucleotides agree with TRBD2. The CDR3 is made up of 14 amino acids. J was trimmed by 3 bases and V by 7 bases; bases with no gene match: 9. Per germline, CDR1 SQVTM and CDR2 ANQGSEA. DNA for the CDR3: TGCAGCGGTAAAGCGGGAGCTGGTACAGATACGCAGTATTTT. It codes for CSGKAGAGTDTQYF.

CDR3 residues: CAWAQGGRYGYTF. The CDR3 nucleotides are TGTGCCTGGGCACAGGGGGGGAGATATGGCTACACCTTC. The chain carries TRBV30 and TRBJ1-2, with 8 nucleotides matching TRBD1. The CDR3 is 13 amino acids. Trimming took 5 bases from V and 5 from J; bases not matched to a gene: 7. CDR1 and CDR2 from the germline V gene are GTSNPN and SVGIG (reference sequence).

The gene calls are TRBV7-8 and TRBJ1-5; D might be TRBD1 (5 bases). Germline assignment: CDR1 SGHVS and CDR2 FQNEAQ. V lost 2 bases and J lost 6, with 8 bases in between. This CDR3 has 13 residues. CDR3 coding DNA: TGTGCCAGCAGCTTACAGGGCCCTCAGCCCCAGCATTTT. Translating it yields CASSLQGPQPQHF.

The chain couples TRBV5-1 to TRBJ1-2; 7 nucleotides line up with TRBD1. The CDR3 covers 12 residues. The germline gives CDR1 SGHRS, CDR2 YFSETQ. Losses at the gene ends were 2 bases for V and 6 bases for J; bases not matched to a gene: 1. CDR3 bases: TGCGCCAGCAGCTTTACAGGGGATGGCTACACCTTC. Translation gives CASSFTGDGYTF.

The rearrangement joins TRBV4-3 to TRBJ1-2; a weak D match, TRBD1 (5 bases). V was trimmed by 0 bases and J by 0 bases, leaving 8 bases between them. CDR3 size: 15 residues. Germline V lookup: CDR1 LGHNA, CDR2 YSLEER. CDR3 sequence reads: CASSQDRGTNYGYTF. The CDR3 nucleotides read TGCGCCAGCAGCCAAGATCGGGGGACTAACTATGGCTACACCTTC.

The V and J genes are TRBV7-8 and TRBJ1-5; a weak D match, TRBD1 (5 bases). This CDR3 is built from 14 residues. Germline V CDR1 and CDR2: SGHVS, FQNEAQ. V was clipped by 4 bases and J by 3 bases, with 10 bases between them. The CDR3 loop reads CASSSGQTNQPQHF. The CDR3 bases are TGTGCCAGCAGCTCCGGACAAACCAATCAGCCCCAGCATTTT.

V is TRBV5-1 and J is TRBJ2-7; TRBD2 is a possible D gene (5 bases). This CDR3 is 15 amino acids long. Germline CDR1 and CDR2: SGHRS and YFSETQ. Trimming removed 4 bases from V and 3 bases from J, with 17 bases in between. The CDR3 region is CASSQSALTSYEQYF. The CDR3 DNA reads TGCGCCAGCAGCCAGTCCGCGTTAACTAGCTACGAGCAGTACTTC.

The V gene is TRBV7-9, the J gene TRBJ2-7, with D tentatively TRBD2 (5 bases). The V gene lost 7 bases and the J gene lost 2 bases, with 15 bases spanning the gap. Germline V gene lookup returns CDR1 SEHNR and CDR2 FQNEAQ (reference sequence). The CDR3 covers 14 residues. DNA of the CDR3: TGTGCCAGCACCCCACCGGGGAACACCTACGAGCAGTACTTC. It specifies CASTPPGNTYEQYF.

This clone was counted a few times. The V call is TRBV5-1, the J call TRBJ2-5; TRBD2 aligns across 12 bases. This CDR3 is built from 15 residues. After removal of 2 bases from V and 5 bases from J, the junction contained 4 bases not matched to a gene. CDR1 is SGHRS and CDR2 is YFSETQ in the germline V gene. DNA of the CDR3: TGCGCCAGCAGCTTCTCACTAGCGGGAGGTGAGACCCAGTACTTC. Its protein product is CASSFSLAGGETQYF.

This clone was detected only a few times. The chain carries TRBV6-5 and TRBJ2-5, with D perhaps matching TRBD1 (5 bases). Trimming shortened V by 2 bases and J by 6 bases, and 19 bases separated the two germline ends. The CDR3 covers 16 residues. The germline gives CDR1 MNHEY, CDR2 SVGAGI. The CDR3 bases are TGTGCCAGCAGTTACCGTAGGGGAATCCCTTCGCAGACCCAGTACTTC. Its translation: CASSYRRGIPSQTQYF.

The chain uses TRBV6-6 and TRBJ2-5; 7 bases align to TRBD2. Gene TRBJ2-7 matches the end of the DNA better, so the J call may be wrong. In germline, CDR1 is MNHNY, CDR2 SVGAGI (reference sequence). The CDR3 extends over 15 amino acids. The CDR3 here is CASSFLEGGSDEQYF. As DNA, the CDR3 is TGTGCCAGCAGCTTCCTCGAGGGCGGGAGCGACGAGCAGTACTTC.

The chain combines TRBV9 with TRBJ1-3; D might be TRBD1 (6 bases). Between the trimmed V and J ends, which lost 3 bases and 3 bases, there was a span of 22 bases. The CDR3 loop spans 18 amino acids. Looked up from germline, CDR1 is SGDLS and CDR2 is YYNGEE. This CDR3 reads CASSGVEQGGVYGNTIYF. The DNA of the CDR3 is TGTGCCAGCAGCGGGGTGGAGCAAGGGGGGGTATATGGAAACACCATATATTTT.

The V gene is TRBV2, the J gene TRBJ2-6; no definite D call. Trimming took off 11 bases at V and 0 bases at J, with 8 bases between the two ends. Germline assignment: CDR1 SNHLY and CDR2 FYNNEI. The CDR3 covers 13 residues. The CDR3 region is CAWQNSGANVLTF. The CDR3 nucleotides are TGTGCCTGGCAGAACTCTGGGGCCAACGTCCTGACTTTC.

The V call is TRBV9, the J call TRBJ2-3; possible D gene TRBD1, 6 bases. CDR1 and CDR2 from the germline V gene are SGDLS and YYNGEE. The ends were cut back, 0 bases at V and 1 base at J, with 12 bases in the middle. This CDR3 has 16 residues. CDR3 DNA: TGTGCCAGCAGCGTAGAAGCTGGGGGCGGCACAGATACGCAGTATTTT. This sequence encodes CASSVEAGGGTDTQYF.

The chain has TRBV5-1 and TRBJ2-7, with 7 nucleotides matching TRBD2. Unmatched junction bases numbered 9, after V lost 6 bases and J lost 0 bases. The CDR3 sequence is 15 residues long. Germline loops: CDR1 SGHRS, CDR2 YFSETQ. The CDR3 region is CASKLLREASYEQYF. The CDR3 coding sequence is TGCGCCAGCAAGCTTTTACGGGAGGCCTCCTACGAGCAGTACTTC. The variable domain in full, completed from reference TRBV5-1 and TRBJ2-7, reads KAGVTQTPRYLIKTRGQQVTLSCSPISGHRSVSWYQQTPGQGLQFLFEYFSETQRNKGNFPGRFSGRQFSNSRSEMNVSTLELGDSALYLCASKLLREASYEQYFGPGTRLTVT.

This sequence joins TRBV14 and TRBJ2-3, with a tentative D call TRBD2 (5 bases). CDR1 is SGHDN, CDR2 FVKESK, per germline. The CDR3 runs 13 residues. Trimming took off 6 bases at V and 6 bases at J, with 13 bases between the two ends. DNA for the CDR3: TGTGCCAGCAGTCCCGGAGGCGTGGATACGCAGTATTTT. It translates to CASSPGGVDTQYF.

The chain is built from TRBV5-1 and TRBJ2-3, with 8 bases identical to TRBD2. The CDR3 spans 14 residues. The junction had 8 bases not matched to a gene; V was cut back by 8 bases and J by 3 bases. In germline, CDR1 is SGHRS, CDR2 YFSETQ. CDR3 loop: CASTRGGSTDTQYF. For the CDR3, the DNA is TGCGCCAGTACTCGGGGGGGAAGTACAGATACGCAGTATTTT.

The V and J genes are TRBV28 and TRBJ1-4; D is undetermined. CDR3 length: 15 residues. Germline CDR1 and CDR2: MDHEN and SYDVKM. V was trimmed by 1 base and J by 4 bases, leaving 10 bases between them. The CDR3 loop reads CASSLYRGYNEKLFF. CDR3 sequence (DNA): TGTGCCAGCAGTTTATACCGAGGGTATAATGAAAAACTGTTTTTT.

This clone has just a few counts. The chain employs TRBV28 and TRBJ2-7, with a weak D call TRBD1 (6 bases). Per germline, CDR1 MDHEN and CDR2 SYDVKM. V was trimmed by 5 bases and J by 2 bases, leaving 7 bases between them. The CDR3 sequence is 12 residues long. CDR3 protein: CASSTGPYEQYF. Written as DNA, the CDR3 is TGTGCCAGCAGTACAGGGCCCTACGAGCAGTACTTC.

The J gene is TRBJ2-3, the V gene TRBV11-2; D not certain. The V gene's germline CDR1 is SGHAT and CDR2 FQNNGV. CDR3 length: 12 amino acids. V dropped 4 bases and J dropped 1 base, with 3 bases sitting between them. DNA for the CDR3: TGTGCCAGCAGCTCTGGCACAGATACGCAGTATTTT. Its protein is CASSSGTDTQYF.